Each of the 25 T cell receptor beta chains below was sequenced from the same sample in a study of vaccination effects on CD4 cells after COVID-19. Subsequent to a culture period of more than 9 days, CD4+ T cells were isolated. TCRdb's table, derived via immunoSEQ multiplex PCR, lists solely in-frame clones and lacks some. Here the sample spans around 40,000 clones, 68% being singletons. These receptors lack a known antigen. The sequenced sample was CD4+ T cells from PBMCs cultured without peptide, obtained before COVID-19 vaccination. The source of these receptors is a human donor who received a COVID-19 vaccine.

This clone was recorded a few times. V and J are TRBV2 and TRBJ1-1, with TRBD1 identical over 7 bases. CDR3 length: 14 amino acids. After removal of 10 bases from V and 0 bases from J, the junction contained 8 bases not matched to a gene. The germline CDR1 and CDR2 sequences are SNHLY and FYNNEI. The DNA of the CDR3 is TGTGCCACCGGACAGGAAGTTATGAACACTGAAGCTTTCTTT. It codes for CATGQEVMNTEAFF.

This clone was counted a few times. V and J are TRBV11-2 and TRBJ1-1; D is uncertain. Trimming removed 3 bases at V and 0 bases at J, with 8 bases between. This CDR3 spans 14 amino acids. CDR1 and CDR2 from the germline V gene are SGHAT and FQNNGV. CDR3: CASSFVSLNTEAFF. DNA for the CDR3: TGTGCCAGCAGCTTCGTCTCGCTGAACACTGAAGCTTTCTTT. Full variable domain (rest looked up from reference TRBV11-2 and TRBJ1-1): EAGVAQSPRYKIIEKRQSVAFWCNPISGHATLYWYQQILGQGPKLLIQFQNNGVVDDSQLPKDRFSAERLKGVDSTLKIQPAKLEDSAVYLCASSFVSLNTEAFFGQGTRLTVV.

This chain connects TRBV6-1 to TRBJ2-7; TRBD1 agrees at 7 bases. The CDR3 has 15 residues. Germline V gene sequence: CDR1 MNHNS, CDR2 SASEGT. V dropped 1 base and J dropped 2; count of bases not matched to a gene: 5. The CDR3 spells CASSEGVGQTYEQYF. CDR3 bases: TGTGCCAGCAGTGAAGGGGTGGGACAGACCTACGAGCAGTACTTC.

The chain has TRBV4-1 and TRBJ2-1; 9 bases map to TRBD1. In germline, CDR1 is MGHRA, CDR2 YSYEKL. The CDR3 runs to 19 residues. V lost 0 bases, J lost 0 bases, and 9 bases stayed unmatched. The CDR3 loop reads CASSQDALGTGSSYNEQFF. In nucleotides, the CDR3 is TGCGCCAGCAGCCAAGACGCCCTTGGGACAGGGAGCTCCTACAATGAGCAGTTCTTC.

The CDR3 DNA is TGTGCCAGCAGCCAATGGACGGACGGAAACACCATATATTTT. Residues: CASSQWTDGNTIYF. The chain recombines TRBV3-1 (or the pseudogene TRBV3-2) with TRBJ1-3; no clear D gene. Germline CDR1 reads LGHDT; CDR2 reads YNNKEL (reference sequence). This CDR3 region has 14 residues. With 2 bases removed from V and 4 bases from J, the gap between germline ends came to 9 bases.

V is TRBV12-3 or TRBV12-4 and J is TRBJ2-7; D remains ambiguous. CDR3 size: 11 residues. V shed 3 bases and J shed 6 bases, with 6 bases lying between them. The CDR3 nucleotides read TGTGCCAGCAGTTTCGGATTCGAGCAGTACTTC. Amino acid sequence: CASSFGFEQYF.

This clone was detected only once. This chain connects TRBV6-1 to TRBJ1-4, with D perhaps TRBD1 (6 bases). CDR3 length: 14 amino acids. Germline CDR1 is MNHNS and CDR2 is SASEGT. V lost 3 bases to trimming and J lost 5 bases, with 10 bases between them. This CDR3 reads CASSDRGVNEKLFF. The DNA for the CDR3 is TGTGCCAGCAGTGACAGGGGCGTCAATGAAAAACTGTTTTTT.

The genes are TRBV11-2 and TRBJ1-2; D unclear. This CDR3 is built from 14 residues. V lost 5 bases and J lost 3, with 13 bases in between. From germline, CDR1 is SGHAT and CDR2 FQNNGV. CDR3 bases: TGTGCCAGCAGCCACCGCGCTGAGGACTATGGCTACACCTTC. It specifies CASSHRAEDYGYTF.

V usage is TRBV2 and J usage is TRBJ2-1; 7 bases are shared with TRBD2. V gave up 8 bases and J gave up 6 bases; unmatched junction bases: 7. CDR3 length equals 13 residues. Germline assignment: CDR1 SNHLY and CDR2 FYNNEI. Here the CDR3 DNA reads TGTGCCAGCGGGAGGGCCCTGAGCAATGAGCAGTTCTTC. Translated: CASGRALSNEQFF.

The chain is built from TRBV21-1 and TRBJ1-2. TRBV21-1 is a recognized pseudogene. The CDR3 is 16 residues long. The chain's CDR3 is CASSTNPREGGYGYTF. CDR3 bases: TGTGCCAGCAGCACCAACCCGCGCGAGGGAGGTTATGGCTACACCTTC.

The chain links TRBV4-1 to TRBJ2-7; 9 positions match TRBD1. This CDR3 region has 16 residues. Trimming at V came to 1 base and at J to 4 bases, leaving 8 bases not matched to a gene. CDR1 is MGHRA and CDR2 is YSYEKL in the germline V gene. For the CDR3, the DNA is TGCGCCAGCAGCCAAGCGGCGGACAGGGGAACTTACGAGCAGTACTTC. Amino acid sequence: CASSQAADRGTYEQYF.

The chain recombines TRBV6-6 with TRBJ1-2; tentative D call: TRBD1 (5 bases). Germline V lookup: CDR1 MNHNY, CDR2 SVGAGI (reference sequence). CDR3 length: 12 residues. The V end was cut by 3 bases, the J end by 8 bases, with 10 bases between. CDR3 in amino acids: CASSYEGIGYTF. DNA for the CDR3: TGTGCCAGCAGTTATGAGGGGATCGGCTACACCTTC.

This clone was seen a few times. This rearrangement joins TRBV11-2 to TRBJ1-1, with TRBD1 matching 10 bases. Germline-derived CDR1 and CDR2 are SGHAT and FQNNGV. This CDR3 is 13 amino acids long. Trimming at V came to 2 bases and at J to 10 bases, leaving 4 bases not matched to a gene. In DNA form, the CDR3 reads TGTGCCAGCAGCTTATCTGGGACAGGGGTAGCTTTCTTT. Protein product: CASSLSGTGVAFF.

J is TRBJ1-6 and V is TRBV11-2; 8 bases map to TRBD1. J gave up 2 bases and V 5 bases, and 11 bases lay outside the gene matches. The CDR3 covers 18 residues. Germline V gene data show CDR1 as SGHAT and CDR2 as FQNNGV. The CDR3 DNA reads as TGTGCCAGCAGCAAAAGACAGGGGTCGGGGCCCTATAATTCACCCCTCCACTTT. It translates to CASSKRQGSGPYNSPLHF.

This chain uses TRBV19 with TRBJ1-2; 8 nucleotides line up with TRBD1. The CDR3 is 14 amino acids. The trim removed 5 bases at V and 5 bases at J, leaving 7 bases unmatched. The germline gives CDR1 LNHDA, CDR2 SQIVND (reference sequence). In nucleotides, the CDR3 is TGTGCCAGTAGTCGGACAGGGAAGTTTTATGGCTACACCTTC. This translates into CASSRTGKFYGYTF.

V gene TRBV27 combines with J gene TRBJ1-1; D remains unclear. Trimming removed 8 bases at V and 5 bases at J, with 18 bases between. The CDR3 is made up of 14 amino acids. The germline gives CDR1 MNHEY, CDR2 SMNVEV (reference sequence). CDR3 amino acids: CASGARGGATEAFF. The CDR3 DNA sequence: TGTGCCAGCGGAGCTCGGGGAGGTGCAACTGAAGCTTTCTTT.

The chain couples TRBV7-2 to TRBJ1-4; no clear D gene. Looked up from germline, CDR1 is SGHTA and CDR2 is FQGNSA. This CDR3 is 13 amino acids long. Trimming stripped 0 bases from V and 10 bases from J, with 9 bases between. CDR3: CASSLAGPGKLFF. CDR3 in DNA: TGTGCCAGCAGCTTAGCCGGTCCGGGAAAACTGTTTTTT.

This rearrangement joins TRBV4-1 to TRBJ1-6; 8 bases line up with TRBD1. The CDR3 loop spans 15 amino acids. Germline CDR1 MGHRA, CDR2 YSYEKL. Trimming at V came to 8 bases and at J to 3 bases, leaving 6 bases not matched to a gene. This CDR3 is CASRLGQGYNSPLHF. The CDR3 nucleotides read TGCGCCAGCCGGCTTGGACAGGGCTATAATTCACCCCTCCACTTT.

The rearrangement joins TRBV19 to TRBJ1-5; D is ambiguous. Looked up from germline, CDR1 is LNHDA and CDR2 is SQIVND (reference sequence). This CDR3 is built from 14 residues. V lost 2 bases to trimming and J lost 3 bases, with 8 bases between them. This CDR3 is CASSILGYNQPQHF. The CDR3 nucleotides read TGTGCCAGTAGTATACTCGGCTACAATCAGCCCCAGCATTTT.

This clone was detected only a few times. The V gene is TRBV27, the J gene TRBJ1-6; 10 nucleotides line up with TRBD1. V dropped 6 bases and J dropped 5; count of bases not matched to a gene: 4. Germline CDR1 and CDR2: MNHEY and SMNVEV (reference sequence). CDR3 size: 15 residues. The CDR3 region has the DNA TGTGCCAGCAGACCTGGGACAGGGGATAATTCACCCCTCCACTTT. This sequence encodes CASRPGTGDNSPLHF.

The rearrangement joins TRBV6-6 to TRBJ2-7; 11 nucleotides agree with TRBD2. The germline CDR1 and CDR2 sequences are MNHNY and SVGAGI (reference sequence). The CDR3 spans 14 residues. Trimming cost V 7 bases and J 1 base; bases outside gene matches: 3. CDR3 in amino acids: CASISGRGSYEQYF. CDR3 DNA sequence: TGTGCCAGCATTAGCGGGAGGGGTTCCTACGAGCAGTACTTC.

The rearrangement links TRBV20-1 to TRBJ2-5, with 8 bases matching TRBD1. Trimming at V came to 6 bases and at J to 9 bases, leaving 6 bases not matched to a gene. CDR1 is DFQATT and CDR2 is SNEGSKA in the germline V gene (reference sequence). The CDR3 is 11 residues long. Written as DNA, the CDR3 is TGCAGTGCCGGGGACAGGCTTGCCCAGTACTTC. Amino acids: CSAGDRLAQYF.

The V gene is TRBV6-5, the J gene TRBJ1-1; D is undetermined. Germline V CDR1 and CDR2: MNHEY, SVGAGI. The CDR3 is made up of 11 amino acids. V lost 10 bases, J lost 0 bases, and 6 bases lay in between. As DNA, the CDR3 is TGTGCCACAGAGATGAACACTGAAGCTTTCTTT. It translates to CATEMNTEAFF.

The chain combines TRBV6-9 with TRBJ1-6, with D tentatively TRBD1 (5 bases). Trimming shortened V by 0 bases and J by 7 bases, and 10 bases separated the two germline ends. The germline gives CDR1 MNHGY, CDR2 SVAAGI. The CDR3 sequence is 15 residues long. The CDR3 loop is CASSYSKTANSPLHF. For the CDR3, the DNA is TGTGCCAGCAGTTATTCTAAGACAGCCAATTCACCCCTCCACTTT.

The chain is built from TRBV27 and TRBJ2-5; D is possibly TRBD1 (6 bases). From germline, CDR1 is MNHEY and CDR2 SMNVEV (reference sequence). The CDR3 has 14 amino acids. The V and J ends lost 5 bases and 0 bases respectively, with 10 bases between them. CDR3: CASSPRDNQETQYF. The CDR3 bases are TGTGCCAGCAGTCCCCGGGACAACCAAGAGACCCAGTACTTC.